Listed below are T cell receptor beta chains from one sample, sequenced in a study of blood T cell repertoires in COVID-19. TCRdb keeps only in-frame clones here, not all; method: immunoSEQ multiplex PCR. In the table there are about 100,000 clones, roughly 87% of which are singletons. Sequenced sample: peripheral blood. The receptors shown here come from a woman aged 60-70 years with acute or convalescent COVID-19. CDR3s include the opening cysteine and the closing phenylalanine or tryptophan. The listing skips clone size in some rows; elsewhere it reads once, few, many or a size class.

clone_size v_call cdr3_aa
. TRBV6-4 CASSDPNFHSGRPYEQYF
. TRBV6-5 CASSYGVTNEKLFF
. TRBV11-2 CASSPSPRDGYTF
. TRBV11-2 CASSFTGARGTEAFF
. TRBV6-5 CASRRDSSPNSPLHF
. TRBV30 CAWNPGLAGETQYF
. TRBV5-1 CASSFQGGNTEAFF
. TRBV7-2 CASSFGQRGNEQFF
. TRBV19 CASSMGTSGVAFSDTQYF
. TRBV5-1 CASSLVHRAGRGAYNEQFF
. TRBV27 CASTFNQPQHF
. TRBV10-2 CASSESGGTGRNSPLHF
. TRBV25-1 CASSELRRGSSYNEQFF
. TRBV21-1 CASSKARAAEAFF
once TRBV6-5 CASRRPRDTGELFF
once TRBV7-3 CASSPRGYQEAFF
. TRBV4-2 CASSPRDSRTEAFF
. TRBV9 CASSARLAGVPNEQFF
once TRBV19 CASSTLGPELFF
. TRBV10-1 CASSATGGSYNEQFF
. TRBV6-6 CASSPPGGRGNEQFF
. TRBV10-1 CASSEALGAGDTQYF
. TRBV6-5 CASSQQGTYYGYTF